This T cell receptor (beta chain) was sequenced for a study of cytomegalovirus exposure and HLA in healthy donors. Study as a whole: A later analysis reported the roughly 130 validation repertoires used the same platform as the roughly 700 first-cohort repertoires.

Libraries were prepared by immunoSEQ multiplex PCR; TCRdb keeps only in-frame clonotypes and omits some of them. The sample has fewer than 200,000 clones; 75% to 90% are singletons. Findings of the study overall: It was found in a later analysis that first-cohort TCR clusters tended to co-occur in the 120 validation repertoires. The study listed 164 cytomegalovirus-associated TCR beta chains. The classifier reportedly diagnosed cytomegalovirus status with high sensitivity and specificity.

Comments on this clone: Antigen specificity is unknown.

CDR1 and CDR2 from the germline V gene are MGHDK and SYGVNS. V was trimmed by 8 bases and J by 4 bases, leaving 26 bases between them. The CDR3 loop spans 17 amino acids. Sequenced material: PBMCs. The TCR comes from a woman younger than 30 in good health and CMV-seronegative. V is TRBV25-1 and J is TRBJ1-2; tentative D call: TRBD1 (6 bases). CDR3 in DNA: TGTGCCAGCTCCCGCGAATCCACAGGGCTTCCGCCCTATGGCTACACCTTC. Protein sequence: CASSRESTGLPPYGYTF.